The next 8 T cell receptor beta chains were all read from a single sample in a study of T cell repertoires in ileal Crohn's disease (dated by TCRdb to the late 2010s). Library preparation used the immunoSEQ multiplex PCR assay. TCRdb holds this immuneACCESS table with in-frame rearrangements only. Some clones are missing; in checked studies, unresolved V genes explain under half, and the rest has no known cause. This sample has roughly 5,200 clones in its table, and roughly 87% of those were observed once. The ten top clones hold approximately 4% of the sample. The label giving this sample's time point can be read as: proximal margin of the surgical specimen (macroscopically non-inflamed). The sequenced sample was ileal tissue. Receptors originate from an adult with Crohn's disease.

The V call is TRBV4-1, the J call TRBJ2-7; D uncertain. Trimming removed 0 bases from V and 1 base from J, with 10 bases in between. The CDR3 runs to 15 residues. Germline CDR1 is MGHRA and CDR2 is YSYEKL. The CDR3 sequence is CASSQDWLVSYEQYF. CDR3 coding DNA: TGCGCCAGCAGCCAAGATTGGTTGGTGTCCTACGAGCAGTACTTC.

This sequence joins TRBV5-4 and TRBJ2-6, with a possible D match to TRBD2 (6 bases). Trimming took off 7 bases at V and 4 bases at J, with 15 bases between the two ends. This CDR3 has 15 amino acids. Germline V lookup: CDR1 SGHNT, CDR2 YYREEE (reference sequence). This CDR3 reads CASSGRGTGANVLTF. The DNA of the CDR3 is TGTGCCAGCTCCGGGAGAGGGACCGGGGCCAACGTCCTGACTTTC.

For the CDR3, the DNA is TGTGCCAGCAGCTTAGATGTCGGGGAGCTGTTTTTT. This encodes CASSLDVGELFF. The chain couples TRBV11-3 to TRBJ2-2; no reliable D call. This CDR3 spans 12 amino acids. Germline CDR1 reads SGHNT; CDR2 reads YENEEA. The V gene lost 0 bases and the J gene lost 7 bases, with 3 bases spanning the gap.

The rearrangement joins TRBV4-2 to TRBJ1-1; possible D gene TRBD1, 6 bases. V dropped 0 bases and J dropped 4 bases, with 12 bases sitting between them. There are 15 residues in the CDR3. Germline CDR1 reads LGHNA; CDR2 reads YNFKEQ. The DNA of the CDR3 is TGTGCCAGCAGCCAAGATGGGGGCCGGGGCACTGAAGCTTTCTTT. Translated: CASSQDGGRGTEAFF.

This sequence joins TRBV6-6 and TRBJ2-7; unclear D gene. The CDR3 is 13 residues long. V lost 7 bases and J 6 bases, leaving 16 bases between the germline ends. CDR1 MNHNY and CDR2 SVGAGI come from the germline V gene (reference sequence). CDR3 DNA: TGTGCCAGCACCCCGGACCGTTCTGTCGAGCAGTACTTC. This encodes CASTPDRSVEQYF.

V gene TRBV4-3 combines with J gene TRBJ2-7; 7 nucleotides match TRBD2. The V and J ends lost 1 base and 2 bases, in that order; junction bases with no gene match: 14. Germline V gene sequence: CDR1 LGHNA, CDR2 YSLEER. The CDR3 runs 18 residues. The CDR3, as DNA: TGCGCCAGCAGCCAAGGATCCCTGGGGGTAGCGGGCCCCTACGAGCAGTACTTC. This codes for CASSQGSLGVAGPYEQYF.

The CDR3 reads CASSLGSGGPYNEQFF. The DNA for the CDR3 is TGCGCCAGCAGCTTGGGTAGCGGGGGCCCCTACAATGAGCAGTTCTTC. V usage is TRBV5-1 and J usage is TRBJ2-1; 9 bases line up with TRBD2. The V and J ends lost 0 bases and 2 bases, in that order; junction bases with no gene match: 3. CDR3 length: 16 amino acids. Germline V CDR1 and CDR2: SGHRS, YFSETQ.

CDR3 sequence (DNA): TGTGCCAGCAAAACGATCCAGGGATCCTACGAGCAGTACTTC. It specifies CASKTIQGSYEQYF. J is TRBJ2-7 and V is TRBV27, with a tentative D call TRBD1 (5 bases). Germline-derived CDR1 and CDR2 are MNHEY and SMNVEV (reference sequence). There are 14 residues in the CDR3. V dropped 7 bases and J dropped 1 base, with 14 bases sitting between them.